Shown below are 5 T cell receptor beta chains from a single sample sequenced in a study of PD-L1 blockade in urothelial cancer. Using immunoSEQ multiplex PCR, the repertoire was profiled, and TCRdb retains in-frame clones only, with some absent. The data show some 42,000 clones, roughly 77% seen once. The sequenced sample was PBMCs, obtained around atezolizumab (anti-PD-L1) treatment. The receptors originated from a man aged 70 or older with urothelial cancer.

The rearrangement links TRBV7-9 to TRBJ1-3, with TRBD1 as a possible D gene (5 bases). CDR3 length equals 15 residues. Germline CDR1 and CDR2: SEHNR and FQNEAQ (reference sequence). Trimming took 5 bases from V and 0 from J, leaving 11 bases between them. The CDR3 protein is CASSKTVDSGNTIYF. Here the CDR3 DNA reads TGTGCCAGCAGCAAGACAGTGGACTCTGGAAACACCATATATTTT.

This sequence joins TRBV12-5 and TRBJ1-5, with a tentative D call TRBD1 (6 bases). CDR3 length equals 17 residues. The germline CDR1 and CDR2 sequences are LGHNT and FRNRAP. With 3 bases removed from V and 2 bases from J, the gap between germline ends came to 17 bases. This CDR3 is CASGFRDIPLGNQPQHF. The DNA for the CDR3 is TGTGCTAGTGGTTTCAGGGACATCCCCTTGGGCAATCAGCCCCAGCATTTT.

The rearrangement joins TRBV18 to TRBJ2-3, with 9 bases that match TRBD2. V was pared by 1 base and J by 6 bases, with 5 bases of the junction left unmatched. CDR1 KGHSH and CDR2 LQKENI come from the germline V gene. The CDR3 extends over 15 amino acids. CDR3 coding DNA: TGTGCCAGCTCACCACAGAGCGGGAGGACGGATACGCAGTATTTT. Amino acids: CASSPQSGRTDTQYF.

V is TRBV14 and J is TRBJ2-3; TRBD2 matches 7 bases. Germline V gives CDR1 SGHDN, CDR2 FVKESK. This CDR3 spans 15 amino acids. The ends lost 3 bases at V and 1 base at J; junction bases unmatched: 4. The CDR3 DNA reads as TGTGCCAGCAGCCAGAGGCTAGCGGGCACAGATACGCAGTATTTT. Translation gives CASSQRLAGTDTQYF.

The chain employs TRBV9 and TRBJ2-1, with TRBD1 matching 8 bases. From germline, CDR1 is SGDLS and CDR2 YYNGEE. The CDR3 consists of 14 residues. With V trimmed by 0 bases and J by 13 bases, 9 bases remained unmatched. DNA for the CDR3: TGTGCCAGCAGCGTAGAACCAGGGGGCGGAGGACAGTTCTTC. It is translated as CASSVEPGGGGQFF.